This note documents a single T cell receptor beta chain sequence. Its antigen is currently unknown. The PCR ran on 60 Vbeta and 13 Jbeta primers. Repertoires were generated with immunoSEQ multiplex PCR, while TCRdb's copy carries only in-frame clones and drops some. The sample carries approximately 170,000 clones, roughly 80% recorded once. The CDR3 sequence is 15 residues long. The V segment lost 5 bases and the J segment 5 bases; nucleotides outside the gene matches: 8. In germline, CDR1 is SGHAT, CDR2 FQNNGV. This record belongs to a study of cytomegalovirus exposure and HLA in healthy donors. In the study overall: Samples from HLA-typed donors yielded some 85 million unique TCRs in an early data release.

Findings and caveats of the study: An apparent linkage of common viral pathogens to several of the most significant clusters emerged in a later analysis.

The specimen sequenced was PBMCs. The sequence came from a male donor in good health and CMV-seronegative. The chain links TRBV11-2 to TRBJ2-5; TRBD2 matches at 10 bases. The CDR3 here is CASSPLAGARETQYF. The CDR3 DNA sequence: TGTGCCAGCAGCCCGCTAGCGGGGGCACGCGAGACCCAGTACTTC.